This TCR beta chain was profiled in a study of vaccination and CD4 T cells after COVID-19. Study details: Each convalescent patient was PCR positive for SARS-CoV-2 on nasal swab; nine or ten cases were mild and one severe.

For this clonotype: Its antigen is not identified.

Treatment described: approximately nine-day PBMC culture with coronavirus spike peptide pools or control peptides (ViraFEST assay). CDR1 is SGHNT and CDR2 is YENEEA in the germline V gene. The length of the CDR3 is 13 residues. V lost 5 bases, J lost 5 bases, and 11 bases lay in between. With the Oncomine TCR Beta short-read assay, DNA from cultured CD4+ T cells was sequenced. MiXCR, run by TCRdb on the PCR reads, gives a single entry per CDR3 protein. The sample contains fewer than 4,000 distinct CDR3 sequences, 80% of which appear only once. The V and J genes are TRBV11-3 and TRBJ2-3, with D unresolved. This TCR came from a human donor who had recovered from COVID-19. Material for sequencing was CD4+ T cells from blood, cultured in vitro. The CDR3 spells CASSLDEEDTQYF. The CDR3 nucleotides read TGTGCCAGCAGCCTGGACGAAGAAGATACGCAGTATTTT.